A selection of T cell receptor beta chains follows, all from one sample in a study of molecular identifiers for immune sequencing clone quantification. TCRdb called the PCR reads again in MiXCR, with one record for every CDR3 protein. The profile shows around 470,000 distinct CDR3 sequences, around 21% of them singletons. What was sequenced was naive CD8+ T cells from blood, with Jurkat cell RNA spiked in. The receptors stem from a human donor in good health. Some libraries in this study had Jurkat cell RNA spiked in. Each CDR3 is given with its conserved first and last residue. Fields, in order: V gene, clone size, D gene, J gene, CDR3 DNA, CDR3 protein. D genes are given only for firm matches. Clone sizes are given selectively: once, few, many, or a class where the clone is expanded.

>TRBV9|once|NA|TRBJ1-5
TGTGCCAGCAGCGTAGACAGGGAGGAAGACAATCAGCCCCAGCATTTT
CASSVDREEDNQPQHF
>TRBV9|NA|TRBD2|TRBJ2-3
TGTGCCAGCAGCATGACTAGCGCAGATACGCAGTATTTT
CASSMTSADTQYF
>TRBV29-1|many|NA|TRBJ1-3
TGCAGCGTTTTAGAGACAGACCGAAACACCATATATTTT
CSVLETDRNTIYF
>TRBV7-9|NA|TRBD2|TRBJ2-1
TGTGCCAGCAGCCTACTAGCGGGTAACTCCTACAATGAGCAGTTCTTC
CASSLLAGNSYNEQFF
>TRBV28|many|TRBD2|TRBJ2-3
TGTGCCAGCAGTTTCTCCCTAGCGGGAGGCACAGATACGCAGTATTTT
CASSFSLAGGTDTQYF
>TRBV7-9|few|TRBD2|TRBJ2-4
TGTGCCAGCAGCTTTTCTATAGCGGGAGAGGGCATTCAGTACTTC
CASSFSIAGEGIQYF
>TRBV25-1|NA|NA|TRBJ1-4
TGTGCCAGCAGTGAATATGGTTCAGAAAAACTGTTTTTT
CASSEYGSEKLFF
>TRBV30|NA|NA|TRBJ1-2
TGTGCCTGGAGTGTATCAGGACCTGGCTACACCTTC
CAWSVSGPGYTF
>TRBV27|NA|TRBD1|TRBJ1-5
TGTGCCAGCAGTACCACGGGACAGGGTCAGCCCCAGCATTTT
CASSTTGQGQPQHF
>TRBV12-3/TRBV12-4|NA|TRBD2|TRBJ2-3
TGTGCCAGCAGCCCCCCGGGGGGGGGGGGTGCAGATACGCAGTATTTT
CASSPPGGGGADTQYF
>TRBV4-3|NA|TRBD2|TRBJ2-1
TGCGCCAGCAGCCACGTGTCTAGCGGCAATGAGCAGTTCTTC
CASSHVSSGNEQFF
>TRBV6-6|NA|NA|TRBJ2-7
TGTGCCAGCAGTTACGAGGGGGGGCCGGGCTCGGGGGAGCAGTACTTC
CASSYEGGPGSGEQYF
>TRBV9|NA|NA|TRBJ1-6
TGTGCCAGCAGCGTAGATCTCGCGTCAGGAAATTCACCCCTCCACTTT
CASSVDLASGNSPLHF
>TRBV3-1|many|TRBD2|TRBJ2-3
TGTGCCAGCAGCCAAGTGGCCGGGGGGAGCACAGATACGCAGTATTTT
CASSQVAGGSTDTQYF
>TRBV7-9|many|TRBD1|TRBJ1-1
TGTGCCAGCAGCGGAAGGACAGGGAGGACTGAAGCTTTCTTT
CASSGRTGRTEAFF
>TRBV19|few|TRBD1|TRBJ2-3
TGTGCCAGTAGTCTTACCGGGACAGGAGGTACCACAGATACGCAGTATTTT
CASSLTGTGGTTDTQYF
>TRBV30|NA|NA|TRBJ1-3
TGTGCCTGGGAGCAAGGCGCCATATATTTT
CAWEQGAIYF
>TRBV20-1|NA|TRBD2|TRBJ2-3
TGCAGTGCTAGAGATCTCTGGGAGGGAGTGTCGACAGATACGCAGTATTTT
CSARDLWEGVSTDTQYF
>TRBV20-1|many|TRBD2|TRBJ2-7
TGCAGTGCTAGGGAACTAGCGGGAAGCTACGAGCAGTACTTC
CSARELAGSYEQYF
>TRBV11-2|few|TRBD1|TRBJ2-5
TGTGCCAGCAGCACGCAACAGGGGGCAGTCCAAGAGACCCAGTACTTC
CASSTQQGAVQETQYF
>TRBV30|NA|NA|TRBJ2-2
TGTGCCTGGAGTGTCATAGGGACGCCAACCGGGGAGCTGTCTTTT
CAWSVIGTPTGELSF
>TRBV6-2/TRBV6-3|NA|NA|TRBJ2-7
TGTGCCAGCAGCCACAGGGTGGGGGTCTACGAGCAGTACTTC
CASSHRVGVYEQYF
>TRBV12-3/TRBV12-4|many|NA|TRBJ2-6
TGTGCCAGCAGTTTCCGGTTGTGGGTTACTGGGGCCAACGTCCTGACTTTC
CASSFRLWVTGANVLTF
>TRBV30|few|NA|TRBJ2-7
TGTGCCTGGTGGCGCCCCGATCGAGATGAGCAGTACTTC
CAWWRPDRDEQYF
>TRBV27|NA|NA|TRBJ2-3
TGTGCCAGCAGTTTGATTCGGGCGGGGGCTAGCACAGATACGCAGTATTTT
CASSLIRAGASTDTQYF
>TRBV12-3/TRBV12-4|NA|NA|TRBJ2-1
TGTGCCAGCAGTTTATCGGGCCTGGAGCAGTTCTTC
CASSLSGLEQFF
>TRBV4-1|many|NA|TRBJ2-3
TGCGCCAGCAGCCAAGATCCCCCGATTACTAGCACAGATACGCAGTATTTT
CASSQDPPITSTDTQYF
>TRBV12-3/TRBV12-4|many|NA|TRBJ1-1
TGTGCCAGCAGTTTTGCAGGGGTGGCCACTGAAGCTTTCTTT
CASSFAGVATEAFF
>TRBV6-5|NA|NA|TRBJ2-6
TGTGCCAGCAGTTACTCAACTTTCGGGGGCCTCTGGGCCAGCGTCCTGACTTTC
CASSYSTFGGLWASVLTF